Each of the 9 T cell receptor beta chains below was sequenced from the same sample in a study of blood T cell repertoires in COVID-19. TCRdb's table, derived via immunoSEQ multiplex PCR, lists solely in-frame clones and lacks some. Of 160,000 or so clones listed, around 84% were seen once; the top ten hold approximately 16%. Material: PBMCs or T cells enriched from blood (not recorded which). Every receptor here comes from a man aged 50 to 59 who had recovered from COVID-19.

The J gene is TRBJ2-7, the V gene TRBV12-5; TRBD1 matches 7 bases. CDR3 length: 12 residues. Trimming removed 5 bases from V and 4 bases from J; junction bases left unmatched: 2. CDR1 and CDR2 (germline): LGHNT, FRNRAP. CDR3 nucleotide sequence: TGTGCTAGTGGTAGGGGGCTGTACGAGCAGTACTTC. Translated: CASGRGLYEQYF.

This chain connects TRBV19 to TRBJ2-6; TRBD1 is a possible D gene (5 bases). In germline, CDR1 is LNHDA, CDR2 SQIVND (reference sequence). Trimming removed 5 bases from V and 0 bases from J, with 11 bases in between. The CDR3 runs 16 residues. The CDR3 here is CASSGRARSGANVLTF. The DNA for the CDR3 is TGTGCCAGTAGTGGCAGGGCCCGCTCTGGGGCCAACGTCCTGACTTTC. The variable domain in full, with the rest retrieved from reference TRBV19 and TRBJ2-6, is DGGITQSPKYLFRKEGQNVTLSCEQNLNHDAMYWYRQDPGQGLRLIYYSQIVNDFQKGDIAEGYSVSREKKESFPLTVTSAQKNPTAFYLCASSGRARSGANVLTFGAGSRLTVL.

The chain combines TRBV5-5 with TRBJ1-1, with D perhaps TRBD1 (5 bases). V lost 1 base and J 6 bases, leaving 13 bases between the germline ends. The CDR3 totals 14 residues. Germline CDR1 SGHKS, CDR2 YYEKEE (reference sequence). The CDR3: CASSLLATGAEAFF. The CDR3 DNA reads TGTGCCAGCAGCTTGCTGGCTACGGGGGCTGAAGCTTTCTTT.

The V call is TRBV9, the J call TRBJ2-1; perhaps TRBD2 as D (5 bases). Germline values: CDR1 SGDLS, CDR2 YYNGEE. The V and J ends lost 2 bases and 5 bases respectively, with 14 bases between them. The CDR3 is made up of 15 amino acids. CDR3 nucleotide sequence: TGTGCCAGCAGCGTCGTAGCAGGAGGAAACAATGAGCAGTTCTTC. This sequence encodes CASSVVAGGNNEQFF.

This chain joins TRBV18 and TRBJ1-3; maybe TRBD1 (5 bases). CDR3 length: 16 residues. Deletions cut 4 bases from V and 2 bases from J, with 15 bases between. Germline CDR1 reads KGHSH; CDR2 reads LQKENI. CDR3 region: CASSHNDQGTGNTIYF. The DNA of the CDR3 is TGTGCCAGCTCACACAATGACCAGGGAACTGGAAACACCATATATTTT.

CDR3 residues: CASSQVRTSVGTQYF. The CDR3 DNA is TGTGCCAGCAGCCAAGTTCGAACTAGCGTCGGGACCCAGTACTTC. The V gene is TRBV14, the J gene TRBJ2-5; 7 bases are a match to TRBD2. The CDR3 consists of 15 residues. Germline values: CDR1 SGHDN, CDR2 FVKESK. Unmatched junction bases numbered 9, after V lost 1 base and J lost 7 bases.

This clone was observed a single time. The chain combines TRBV3-1 (or the pseudogene TRBV3-2) with TRBJ2-7, with 8 nucleotides matching TRBD1. V lost 2 bases to trimming and J lost 3 bases; unmatched junction nucleotides: 6. CDR1 is LGHDT, CDR2 YNNKEL, per germline (reference sequence). The CDR3 spans 15 residues. The CDR3 DNA sequence: TGTGCCAGCAGCCAACCACTCACAGGGGGCTACGAGCAGTACTTC. This gives the protein CASSQPLTGGYEQYF.

The J gene is TRBJ1-2, the V gene TRBV23-1, with D unresolved. TRBV23-1 is filed as an ORF, its function uncertain. Trimming shortened V by 3 bases and J by 4 bases, and 18 bases separated the two germline ends. The CDR3 has 16 amino acids. Here the CDR3 DNA reads TGCGCCAGCAGTCATAGGTCACTAGGGTCGGGCTATGGCTACACCTTC. Translated: CASSHRSLGSGYGYTF.

CDR3 loop: CASSVGQGLNSPLHF. The CDR3 nucleotides are TGTGCCAGTAGTGTTGGACAGGGTTTAAATTCACCCCTCCACTTT. The chain carries TRBV19 and TRBJ1-6; TRBD1 matches at 8 bases. Germline CDR1 and CDR2: LNHDA and SQIVND (reference sequence). The CDR3 has 15 amino acids. J gave up 7 bases and V 5 bases, and 7 bases lay outside the gene matches.